The TCR beta chain described here comes from a study of cytomegalovirus exposure and HLA in healthy donors. About the research overall: Early release data held 85 million to 95 million unique TCRs from HLA-typed donors. Study-wide findings and caveats: The study labeled more than 150 TCR beta chains cytomegalovirus-associated. Other equally common chains were less clonally expanded than HLA-associated TCR beta chains, a later analysis showed. Under in vitro conditions, a few CMV-associated chains were confirmed as specific for CMV antigens.

The PCR contained 60 Vbeta and 13 Jbeta primers. TCRdb's copy holds only in-frame clones and misses some; the assay was immunoSEQ multiplex PCR. The sample has under 200,000 clones; 79% are singletons. The V gene lost 0 bases and the J gene lost 4 bases, with 10 bases spanning the gap. The length of the CDR3 is 15 residues. Germline CDR1 reads LGHNA; CDR2 reads YNFKEQ. Comments on this clone: Its target is unknown.

The specimen was PBMCs. The clonotype comes from a male donor in good health and CMV-seropositive. The rearrangement joins TRBV4-2 to TRBJ1-5; no clear D gene. In DNA form, the CDR3 reads TGTGCCAGCAGCCAAGAGGGTAGCCGAAATCAGCCCCAGCATTTT. It yields the protein CASSQEGSRNQPQHF.